What follows are 18 T cell receptor beta chains derived from one specimen sequenced in a study of T cell repertoires in cytomegalovirus infection (dated by TCRdb to the late 2010s). This sample was sequenced with an Illumina HiSeq 1500. The raw public data were reprocessed by TCRdb itself: fastp quality trimming at Q25, MiXCR clonotype calling, in-frame beta chains only. Identical CDR3 protein sequences are pooled into one entry, listed with their most common genes and DNA. This sample comprises under 250,000 distinct CDR3 sequences, 10% to 15% of them detected only once. The top ten clonotypes cover around 1.6% of the sample. Sequenced: PBMCs. The receptor source for this set is a human donor in good health (CMV status not recorded). Some clones in this sample may be carry-over from other donors' samples.

The V call is TRBV6-6, the J call TRBJ1-1; no firm D call. There are 14 residues in the CDR3. Germline-derived CDR1 and CDR2 are MNHNY and SVGAGI (reference sequence). Trimming left V 2 bases short and J 1 base short, with 8 bases between. In DNA, the CDR3 is TGTGCCAGCAGTTACGCGCAGGAGAACACTGAAGCTTTCTTT. This sequence encodes CASSYAQENTEAFF.

CDR3 region: CASSQVITEAFF. The CDR3 coding sequence is TGTGCCAGCAGTCAGGTCATCACTGAAGCTTTCTTT. This chain uses TRBV6-2 or TRBV6-3 with TRBJ1-1; D not certain. From germline, CDR1 is MNHEY and CDR2 SVGEGT. V lost 5 bases and J lost 4, with 8 bases in between. CDR3 length equals 12 residues.

The chain has TRBV5-6 and TRBJ2-2; D is unresolved. Germline V gene data show CDR1 as SGHDT and CDR2 as YYEEEE. V was pared by 3 bases and J by 3 bases, with 21 bases between. This CDR3 is 18 amino acids long. The chain's CDR3 is CASSSPTRLKTYTGELFF. The CDR3 coding sequence is TGTGCCAGCAGCTCACCTACCCGACTGAAAACCTACACCGGGGAGCTGTTTTTT. The entire variable domain, with the rest obtained from reference TRBV5-6 and TRBJ2-2, is as follows: DAGVTQSPTHLIKTRGQQVTLRCSPKSGHDTVSWYQQALGQGPQFIFQYYEEEERQRGNFPDRFSGHQFPNYSSELNVNALLLGDSALYLCASSSPTRLKTYTGELFFGEGSRLTVL.

This clonotype was observed a few times. This chain uses TRBV19 with TRBJ2-7; 9 nucleotides line up with TRBD2. CDR3 length equals 16 residues. Looked up from germline, CDR1 is LNHDA and CDR2 is SQIVND (reference sequence). Trimming cost V 0 bases and J 2 bases; bases outside gene matches: 5. Here the CDR3 reads CASSIDASGNAYEQYF. CDR3 sequence (DNA): TGTGCCAGTAGTATAGACGCTAGCGGGAACGCCTACGAGCAGTACTTC. The full variable domain, in which reference TRBV19 and TRBJ2-7 provide the parts outside the CDR3, is DGGITQSPKYLFRKEGQNVTLSCEQNLNHDAMYWYRQDPGQGLRLIYYSQIVNDFQKGDIAEGYSVSREKKESFPLTVTSAQKNPTAFYLCASSIDASGNAYEQYFGPGTRLTVT.

This clonotype was observed a few times. The J gene is TRBJ1-2, the V gene TRBV6-2 or TRBV6-3; tentatively, D is TRBD1 (5 bases). There are 16 residues in the CDR3. CDR1 is MNHEY and CDR2 is SVGEGT in the germline V gene. V lost 5 bases and J lost 5, with 21 bases in between. CDR3 coding DNA: TGTGCCAGCAGTGAAGGGGCAGCCAGGGAAGGTTATGGCTACACCTTC. Protein product: CASSEGAAREGYGYTF.

The rearrangement uses TRBV7-3 and TRBJ2-3; D is undetermined. Looked up from germline, CDR1 is SGHTA and CDR2 is FQGTGA. V dropped 5 bases and J dropped 1 base, with 13 bases sitting between them. This CDR3 is built from 15 residues. The CDR3 sequence: CASSHRAEGTDTQYF. CDR3 DNA: TGTGCCAGCAGCCATAGGGCCGAAGGCACAGATACGCAGTATTTT.

At least ten counts were recorded for this clonotype. The J gene is TRBJ2-7, the V gene TRBV29-1, with a weak D call TRBD2 (6 bases). The ends were cut back, 6 bases at V and 4 bases at J, with 13 bases in the middle. Germline CDR1 and CDR2: SQVTM and ANQGSEA. The CDR3 contains 12 residues. The CDR3, as DNA: TGCAGCGTCGGGGGAACACCTTACGAGCAGTACTTC. It translates to CSVGGTPYEQYF.

The table lists this clonotype with many counts. The V gene is TRBV7-2, the J gene TRBJ2-7, with 8 nucleotides matching TRBD2. The germline V gene has CDR1 SGHTA and CDR2 FQGNSA. The CDR3 runs 16 residues. The trim removed 6 bases at V and 3 bases at J, leaving 13 bases unmatched. The CDR3 DNA sequence: TGTGCCAGCAGTTTGCATCCGGGACTAGGTTTCTACGAGCAGTACTTC. Translation gives CASSLHPGLGFYEQYF.

The chain uses TRBV12-5 and TRBJ2-7; the D call may be TRBD1 or TRBD2 (5 bases each). There are 15 residues in the CDR3. V was shortened by 6 bases and J by 2 bases, with 17 bases between the two germline ends. Germline CDR1 is LGHNT and CDR2 is FRNRAP. This chain's CDR3 is CASGMGPPGTYEQYF. The DNA for the CDR3 is TGTGCTAGTGGAATGGGACCCCCAGGAACCTACGAGCAGTACTTC.

This clonotype has just a few counts. The gene calls are TRBV12-3 or TRBV12-4 and TRBJ1-4; TRBD1 aligns across 9 bases. The CDR3 contains 13 residues. The ends lost 4 bases at V and 8 bases at J; junction bases unmatched: 2. This chain's CDR3 is CASSSGQGEKLFF. The CDR3 DNA follows: TGTGCCAGCAGTTCGGGACAGGGAGAAAAACTGTTTTTT.

The chain combines TRBV28 with TRBJ2-7, with D possibly being TRBD2 (6 bases). In germline, CDR1 is MDHEN, CDR2 SYDVKM. The CDR3 contains 12 residues. V lost 5 bases, J lost 3 bases, and 8 bases lay in between. The DNA of the CDR3 is TGTGCCAGCAGTCGGGAGTTCTACGAGCAGTACTTC. It specifies CASSREFYEQYF. Looking up the rest from reference TRBV28 and TRBJ2-7 gives the full variable domain: DVKVTQSSRYLVKRTGEKVFLECVQDMDHENMFWYRQDPGLGLRLIYFSYDVKMKEKGDIPEGYSVSREKKERFSLILESASTNQTSMYLCASSREFYEQYFGPGTRLTVT.

This clonotype was seen many times. The genes are TRBV10-3 and TRBJ1-1; D unclear. Germline V gene lookup returns CDR1 ENHRY and CDR2 SYGVKD. V shed 0 bases and J shed 7 bases, with 12 bases lying between them. CDR3 length: 14 amino acids. In nucleotides, the CDR3 is TGTGCCATCAGTGAGTCGAGAGGCGGGGATGAAGCTTTCTTT. Its translation is CAISESRGGDEAFF.

The CDR3: CASSQYQGARHEQYF. CDR3 bases: TGTGCCAGCAGCCAATACCAGGGGGCGCGGCACGAGCAGTACTTC. This rearrangement joins TRBV14 to TRBJ2-7; 8 nucleotides match TRBD1. This CDR3 has 15 amino acids. J lost 5 bases, V lost 2 bases, and 8 bases had no gene match. Germline V gene data show CDR1 as SGHDN and CDR2 as FVKESK.

The rearrangement links TRBV2 to TRBJ2-1; D might be TRBD2 (7 bases). Trimming stripped 7 bases from V and 3 bases from J, with 16 bases between. Per germline, CDR1 SNHLY and CDR2 FYNNEI. The CDR3 is made up of 15 amino acids. The CDR3 reads CASKGGTNVYNEQFF. The DNA of the CDR3 is TGTGCCAGCAAGGGGGGGACTAATGTCTACAATGAGCAGTTCTTC.

This clonotype was seen at least ten times. The chain carries TRBV5-6 and TRBJ1-5; D ambiguous. CDR1 is SGHDT and CDR2 is YYEEEE in the germline V gene. The V gene lost 3 bases and the J gene lost 2 bases, with 15 bases spanning the gap. The length of the CDR3 is 16 residues. This CDR3 is CASSSRHLRGNQPQHF. CDR3 coding DNA: TGTGCCAGCAGCTCTCGACATCTCCGTGGCAATCAGCCCCAGCATTTT.

The rearrangement uses TRBV15 and TRBJ1-4; possible D gene TRBD1, 5 bases. The V gene's germline CDR1 is LNHNV and CDR2 YYDKDF (reference sequence). The CDR3 runs 15 residues. The V gene lost 5 bases and the J gene lost 0 bases, with 10 bases spanning the gap. Here the CDR3 DNA reads TGTGCCACCAGCGGATGGGGGGCAACTAATGAAAAACTGTTTTTT. Amino acid sequence: CATSGWGATNEKLFF.

The CDR3 sequence is CSAPRGSMDSPLHF. DNA for the CDR3: TGCAGTGCTCCCCGGGGCAGTATGGATTCACCCCTCCACTTT. V and J are TRBV20-1 and TRBJ1-6; maybe TRBD1 (5 bases). Looked up from germline, CDR1 is DFQATT and CDR2 is SNEGSKA (reference sequence). The CDR3 contains 14 residues. V dropped 5 bases and J dropped 8 bases, with 16 bases sitting between them.

This clonotype appeared many times. V gene TRBV20-1 combines with J gene TRBJ2-7; TRBD1 agrees at 7 bases. Germline trimming cut 3 bases from V and 2 bases from J; bases unmatched to any gene: 4. Germline loops: CDR1 DFQATT, CDR2 SNEGSKA (reference sequence). CDR3 length equals 13 residues. The CDR3 region is CSASPGQTYEQYF. As DNA, the CDR3 is TGCAGTGCTAGCCCGGGACAGACCTACGAGCAGTACTTC.